The T cell receptor (beta chain) under discussion was sequenced for a study of blood T cell repertoires in COVID-19. The CDR3 consists of 19 residues. J lost 10 bases, V lost 0 bases, and 20 bases had no gene match. Germline loops: CDR1 LGHDT, CDR2 YNNKEL (reference sequence). TCRdb's table, derived via immunoSEQ multiplex PCR, lists solely in-frame clones and lacks some. Among some 670,000 clones listed, about 90% were seen once. The receptor comes from a woman younger than 30 with acute or convalescent COVID-19. Sequencing was carried out using peripheral blood. The chain is built from TRBV3-1 (or the pseudogene TRBV3-2) and TRBJ2-3, with 9 bases matching TRBD2. The CDR3 DNA sequence: TGTGCCAGCAGCCAAGATCATTTTGGCCTAGCGGGAACCCTAGAGGCGCAGTATTTT. This encodes CASSQDHFGLAGTLEAQYF.